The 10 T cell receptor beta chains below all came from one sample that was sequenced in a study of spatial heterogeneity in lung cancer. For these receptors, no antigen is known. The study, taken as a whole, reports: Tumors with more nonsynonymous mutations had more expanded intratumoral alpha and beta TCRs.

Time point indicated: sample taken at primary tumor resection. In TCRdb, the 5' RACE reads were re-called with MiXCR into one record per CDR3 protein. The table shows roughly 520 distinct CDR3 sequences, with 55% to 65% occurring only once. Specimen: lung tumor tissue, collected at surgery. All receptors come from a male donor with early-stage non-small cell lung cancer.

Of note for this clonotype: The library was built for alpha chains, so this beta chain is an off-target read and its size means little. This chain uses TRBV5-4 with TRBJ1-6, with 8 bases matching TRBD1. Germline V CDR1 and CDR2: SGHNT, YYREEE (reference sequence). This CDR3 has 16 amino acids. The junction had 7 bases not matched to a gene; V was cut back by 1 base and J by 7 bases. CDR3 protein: CASSLSQGAQNSPLHF. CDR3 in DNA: TGTGCCAGCAGCTTGAGTCAGGGGGCGCAGAATTCACCCCTCCACTTT.

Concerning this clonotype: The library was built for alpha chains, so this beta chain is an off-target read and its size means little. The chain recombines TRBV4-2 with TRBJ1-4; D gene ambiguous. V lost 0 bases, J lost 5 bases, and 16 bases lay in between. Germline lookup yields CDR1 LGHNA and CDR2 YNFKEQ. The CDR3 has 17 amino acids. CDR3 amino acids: CASSQDYSGRLNEKLFF. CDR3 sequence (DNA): TGTGCCAGCAGCCAAGATTATTCGGGGAGATTAAATGAAAAACTGTTTTTT.

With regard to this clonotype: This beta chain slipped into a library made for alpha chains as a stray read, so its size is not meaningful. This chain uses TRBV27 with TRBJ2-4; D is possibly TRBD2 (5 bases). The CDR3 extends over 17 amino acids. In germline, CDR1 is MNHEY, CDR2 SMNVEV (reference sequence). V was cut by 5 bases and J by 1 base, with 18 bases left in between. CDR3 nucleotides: TGTGCCAGCAGTCCTCAGGCCTTTTCGGGGGCCAAAAACATTCAGTACTTC. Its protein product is CASSPQAFSGAKNIQYF.

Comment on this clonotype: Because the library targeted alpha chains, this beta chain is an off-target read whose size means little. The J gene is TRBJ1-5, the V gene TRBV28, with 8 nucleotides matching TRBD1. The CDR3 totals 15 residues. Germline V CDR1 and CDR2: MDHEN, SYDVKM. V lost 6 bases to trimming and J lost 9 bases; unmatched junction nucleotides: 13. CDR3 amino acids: CASSSTGGTHRPQHF. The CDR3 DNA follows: TGTGCCAGCAGCTCCACAGGGGGAACCCATCGGCCCCAGCATTTT.

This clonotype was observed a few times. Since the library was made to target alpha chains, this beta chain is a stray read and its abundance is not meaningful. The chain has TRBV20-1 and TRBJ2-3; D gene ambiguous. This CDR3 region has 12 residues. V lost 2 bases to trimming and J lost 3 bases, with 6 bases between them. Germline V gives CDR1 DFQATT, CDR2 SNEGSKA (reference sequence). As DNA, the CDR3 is TGCAGTGCTAGACACGAGACAGATACGCAGTATTTT. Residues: CSARHETDTQYF.

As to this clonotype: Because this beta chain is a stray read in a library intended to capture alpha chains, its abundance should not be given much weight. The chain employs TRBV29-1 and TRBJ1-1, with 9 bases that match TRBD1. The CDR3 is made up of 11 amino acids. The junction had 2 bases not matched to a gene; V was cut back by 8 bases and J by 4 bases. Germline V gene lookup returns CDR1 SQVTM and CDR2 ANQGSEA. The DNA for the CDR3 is TGCAGCACAGGGGGCGCCACTGAAGCTTTCTTT. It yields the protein CSTGGATEAFF.

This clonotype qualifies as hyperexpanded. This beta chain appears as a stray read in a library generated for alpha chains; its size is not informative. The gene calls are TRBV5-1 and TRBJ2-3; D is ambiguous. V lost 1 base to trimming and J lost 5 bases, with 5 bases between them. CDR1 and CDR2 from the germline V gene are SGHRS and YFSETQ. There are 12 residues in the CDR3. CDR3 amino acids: CASSLQQDTQYF. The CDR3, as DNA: TGCGCCAGCAGCTTGCAGCAAGATACGCAGTATTTT.

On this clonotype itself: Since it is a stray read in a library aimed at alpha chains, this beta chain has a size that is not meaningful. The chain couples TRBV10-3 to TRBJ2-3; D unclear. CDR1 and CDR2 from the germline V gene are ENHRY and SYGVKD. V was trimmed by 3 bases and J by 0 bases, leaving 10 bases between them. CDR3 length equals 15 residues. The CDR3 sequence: CAISDQVTSTDTQYF. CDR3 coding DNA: TGTGCCATCAGTGATCAGGTCACTAGCACAGATACGCAGTATTTT.

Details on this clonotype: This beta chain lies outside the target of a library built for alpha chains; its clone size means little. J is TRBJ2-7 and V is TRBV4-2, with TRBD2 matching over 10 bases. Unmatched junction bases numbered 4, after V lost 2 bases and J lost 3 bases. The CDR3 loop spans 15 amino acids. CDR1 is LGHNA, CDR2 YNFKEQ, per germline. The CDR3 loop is CASSQTTSGNYEQYF. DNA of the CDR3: TGTGCCAGCAGCCAAACAACTAGCGGGAACTACGAGCAGTACTTC.

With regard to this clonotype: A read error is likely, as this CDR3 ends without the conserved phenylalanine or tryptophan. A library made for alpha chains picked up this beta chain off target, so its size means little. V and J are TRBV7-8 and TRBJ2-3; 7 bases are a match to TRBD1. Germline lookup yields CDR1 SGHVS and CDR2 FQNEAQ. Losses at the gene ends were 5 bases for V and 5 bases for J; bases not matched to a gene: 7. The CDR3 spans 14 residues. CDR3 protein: CASSMGTARDTQYC. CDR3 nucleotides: TGTGCCAGCAGCATGGGGACAGCAAGAGATACGCAGTATTGT.